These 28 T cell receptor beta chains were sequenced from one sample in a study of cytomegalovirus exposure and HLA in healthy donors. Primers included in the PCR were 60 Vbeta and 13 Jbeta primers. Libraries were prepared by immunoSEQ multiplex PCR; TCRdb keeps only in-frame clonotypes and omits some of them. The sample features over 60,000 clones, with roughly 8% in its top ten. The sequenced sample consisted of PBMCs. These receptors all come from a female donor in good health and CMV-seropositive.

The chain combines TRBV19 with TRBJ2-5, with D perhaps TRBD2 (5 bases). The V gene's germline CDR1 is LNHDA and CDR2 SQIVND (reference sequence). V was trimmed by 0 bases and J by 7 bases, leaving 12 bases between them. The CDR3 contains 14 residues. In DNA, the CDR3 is TGTGCCAGTAGTATAGATCCCGGGGATGGGACCCAGTACTTC. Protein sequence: CASSIDPGDGTQYF.

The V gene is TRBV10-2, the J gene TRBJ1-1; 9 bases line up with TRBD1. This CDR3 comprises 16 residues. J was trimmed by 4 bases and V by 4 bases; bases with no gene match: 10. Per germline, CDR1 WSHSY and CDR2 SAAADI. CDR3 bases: TGCGCCAGCAGTGTAAACAGGGGGCGGTCGGTCACTGAAGCTTTCTTT. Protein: CASSVNRGRSVTEAFF.

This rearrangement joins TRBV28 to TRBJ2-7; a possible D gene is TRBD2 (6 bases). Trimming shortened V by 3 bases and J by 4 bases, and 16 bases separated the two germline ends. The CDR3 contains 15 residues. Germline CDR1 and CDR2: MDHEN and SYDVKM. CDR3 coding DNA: TGTGCCAGCAGTTTTTCCCGGGAGTTGGGTTACGAGCAGTACTTC. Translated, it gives CASSFSRELGYEQYF.

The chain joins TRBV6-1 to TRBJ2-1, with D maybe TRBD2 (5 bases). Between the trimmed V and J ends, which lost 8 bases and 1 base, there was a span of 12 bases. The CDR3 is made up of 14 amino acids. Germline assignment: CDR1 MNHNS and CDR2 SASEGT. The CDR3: CASSLSGSYNEQFF. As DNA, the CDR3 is TGTGCCAGCTCACTGAGCGGTTCCTACAATGAGCAGTTCTTC.

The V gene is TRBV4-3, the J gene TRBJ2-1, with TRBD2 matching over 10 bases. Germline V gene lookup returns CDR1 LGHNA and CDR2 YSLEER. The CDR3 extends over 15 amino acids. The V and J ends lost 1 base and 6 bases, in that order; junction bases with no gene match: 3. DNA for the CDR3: TGCGCCAGCAGCCAAGCGACTAGCGGGTTCAATGAGCAGTTCTTC. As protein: CASSQATSGFNEQFF.

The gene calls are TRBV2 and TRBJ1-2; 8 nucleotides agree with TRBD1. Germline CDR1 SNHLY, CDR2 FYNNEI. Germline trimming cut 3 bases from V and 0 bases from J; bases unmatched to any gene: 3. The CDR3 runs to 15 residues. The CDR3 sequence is CASSDGTGTNYGYTF. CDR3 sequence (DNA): TGTGCCAGCAGTGACGGGACAGGAACTAACTATGGCTACACCTTC.

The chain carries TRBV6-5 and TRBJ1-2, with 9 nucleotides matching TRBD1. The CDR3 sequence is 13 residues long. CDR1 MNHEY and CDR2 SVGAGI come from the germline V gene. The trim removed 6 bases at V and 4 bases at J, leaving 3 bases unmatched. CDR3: CASSLQGAYGYTF. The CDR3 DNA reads TGTGCCAGCAGCCTACAGGGGGCCTATGGCTACACCTTC.

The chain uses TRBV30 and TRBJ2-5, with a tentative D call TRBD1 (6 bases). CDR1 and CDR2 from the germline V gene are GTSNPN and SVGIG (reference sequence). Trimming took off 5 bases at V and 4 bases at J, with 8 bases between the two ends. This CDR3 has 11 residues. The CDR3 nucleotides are TGTGCCTGGGCACAGGGAGAGACCCAGTACTTC. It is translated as CAWAQGETQYF.

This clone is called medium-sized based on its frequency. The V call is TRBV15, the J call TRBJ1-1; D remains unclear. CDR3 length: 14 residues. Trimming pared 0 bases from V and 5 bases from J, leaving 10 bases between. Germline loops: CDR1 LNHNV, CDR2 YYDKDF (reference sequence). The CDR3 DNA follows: TGTGCCACCAGCAGAGATTATGCGGGGACTGAAGCTTTCTTT. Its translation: CATSRDYAGTEAFF.

The chain's CDR3 is CALINSGSWSYNEQFF. For the CDR3, the DNA is TGTGCCTTGATAAATAGCGGGAGCTGGTCCTACAATGAGCAGTTCTTC. The chain carries TRBV30 and TRBJ2-1; 9 nucleotides line up with TRBD2. The CDR3 runs 16 residues. Trimming removed 7 bases from V and 1 base from J; junction bases left unmatched: 11. Germline lookup yields CDR1 GTSNPN and CDR2 SVGIG (reference sequence).

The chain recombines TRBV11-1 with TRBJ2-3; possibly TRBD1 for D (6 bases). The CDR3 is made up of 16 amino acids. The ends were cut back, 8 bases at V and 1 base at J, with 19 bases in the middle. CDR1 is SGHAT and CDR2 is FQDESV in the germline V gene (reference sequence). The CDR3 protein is CASGFSTNRGTDTQYF. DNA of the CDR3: TGTGCCAGCGGTTTCTCGACGAACAGGGGCACAGATACGCAGTATTTT.

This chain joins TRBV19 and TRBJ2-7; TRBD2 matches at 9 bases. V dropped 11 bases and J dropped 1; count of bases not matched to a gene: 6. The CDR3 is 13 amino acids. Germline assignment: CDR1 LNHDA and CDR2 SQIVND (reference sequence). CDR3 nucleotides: TGTGCCCCCGTGGCGGGGGGGTCCTACGAGCAGTACTTC. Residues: CAPVAGGSYEQYF.

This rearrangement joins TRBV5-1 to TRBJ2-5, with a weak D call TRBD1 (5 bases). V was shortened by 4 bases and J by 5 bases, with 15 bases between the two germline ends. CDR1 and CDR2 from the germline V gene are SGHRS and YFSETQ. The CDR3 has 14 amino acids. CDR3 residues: CASSLGAAKETQYF. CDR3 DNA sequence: TGCGCCAGCAGCCTTGGGGCAGCCAAGGAGACCCAGTACTTC.

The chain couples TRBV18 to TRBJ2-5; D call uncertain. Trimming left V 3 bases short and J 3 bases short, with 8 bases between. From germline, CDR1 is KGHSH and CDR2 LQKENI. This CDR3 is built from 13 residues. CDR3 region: CASSPRTEETQYF. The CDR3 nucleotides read TGTGCCAGCTCACCGCGAACGGAAGAGACCCAGTACTTC.

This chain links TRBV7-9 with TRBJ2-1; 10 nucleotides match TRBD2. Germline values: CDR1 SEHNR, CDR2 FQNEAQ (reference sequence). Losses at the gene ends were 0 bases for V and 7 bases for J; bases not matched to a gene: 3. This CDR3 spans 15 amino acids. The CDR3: CASSLATSGVNEQFF. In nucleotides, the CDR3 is TGTGCCAGCAGCTTAGCCACTAGCGGGGTTAATGAGCAGTTCTTC.

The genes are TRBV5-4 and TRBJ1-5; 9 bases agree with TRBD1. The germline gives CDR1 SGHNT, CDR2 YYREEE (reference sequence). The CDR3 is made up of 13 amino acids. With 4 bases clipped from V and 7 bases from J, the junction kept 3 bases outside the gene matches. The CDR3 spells CASSEDRGQPQHF. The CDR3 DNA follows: TGTGCCAGCAGCGAAGACAGGGGGCAGCCCCAGCATTTT.

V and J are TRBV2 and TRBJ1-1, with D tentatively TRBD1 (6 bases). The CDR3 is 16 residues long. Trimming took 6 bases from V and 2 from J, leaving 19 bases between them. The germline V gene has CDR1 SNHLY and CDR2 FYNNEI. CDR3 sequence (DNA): TGTGCCAGCAGCCCAAACCCAGGGACAATCAACACTGAAGCTTTCTTT. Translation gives CASSPNPGTINTEAFF.

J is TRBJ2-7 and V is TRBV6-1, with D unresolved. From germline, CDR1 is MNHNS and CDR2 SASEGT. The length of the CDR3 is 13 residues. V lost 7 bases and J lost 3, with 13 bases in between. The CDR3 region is CASTGVSLYEQYF. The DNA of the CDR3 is TGTGCCAGCACAGGCGTATCCCTCTACGAGCAGTACTTC.

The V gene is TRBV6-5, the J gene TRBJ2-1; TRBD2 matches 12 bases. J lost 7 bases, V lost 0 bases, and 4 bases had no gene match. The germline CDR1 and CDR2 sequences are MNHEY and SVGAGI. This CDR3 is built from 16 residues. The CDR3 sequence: CASSYSLAGGTNEQFF. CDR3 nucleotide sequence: TGTGCCAGCAGTTACTCACTAGCGGGAGGAACTAATGAGCAGTTCTTC.

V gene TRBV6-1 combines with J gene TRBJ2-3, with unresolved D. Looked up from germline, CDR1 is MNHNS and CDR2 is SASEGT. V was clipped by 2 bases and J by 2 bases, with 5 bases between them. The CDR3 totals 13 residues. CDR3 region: CASSELATDTQYF. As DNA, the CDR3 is TGTGCCAGCAGTGAATTAGCCACAGATACGCAGTATTTT.

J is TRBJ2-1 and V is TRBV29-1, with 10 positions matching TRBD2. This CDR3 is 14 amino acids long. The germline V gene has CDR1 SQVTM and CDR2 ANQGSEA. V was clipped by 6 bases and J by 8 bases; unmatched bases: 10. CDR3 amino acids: CSVHEREGSDEQFF. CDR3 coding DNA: TGCAGCGTGCATGAGCGGGAGGGCTCGGATGAGCAGTTCTTC.

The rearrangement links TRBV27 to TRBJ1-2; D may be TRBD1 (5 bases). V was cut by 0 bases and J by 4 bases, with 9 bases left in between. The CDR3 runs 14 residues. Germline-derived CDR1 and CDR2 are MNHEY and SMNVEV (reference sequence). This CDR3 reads CASSLSFGGYGYTF. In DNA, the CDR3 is TGTGCCAGCAGTTTATCTTTCGGGGGCTATGGCTACACCTTC.

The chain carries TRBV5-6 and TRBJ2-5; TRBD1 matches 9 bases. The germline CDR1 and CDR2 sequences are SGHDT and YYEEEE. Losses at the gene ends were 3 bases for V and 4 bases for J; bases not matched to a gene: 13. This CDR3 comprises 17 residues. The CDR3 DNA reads TGTGCCAGCAGCTGGGGGACAGGGCTGGATCAATCAGAGACCCAGTACTTC. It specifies CASSWGTGLDQSETQYF.

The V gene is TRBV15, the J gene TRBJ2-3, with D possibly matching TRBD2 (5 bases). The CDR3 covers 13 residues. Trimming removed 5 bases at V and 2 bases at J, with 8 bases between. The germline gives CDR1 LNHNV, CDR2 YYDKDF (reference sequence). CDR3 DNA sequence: TGTGCCACCAGCCCCGGGATCACAGATACGCAGTATTTT. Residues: CATSPGITDTQYF.

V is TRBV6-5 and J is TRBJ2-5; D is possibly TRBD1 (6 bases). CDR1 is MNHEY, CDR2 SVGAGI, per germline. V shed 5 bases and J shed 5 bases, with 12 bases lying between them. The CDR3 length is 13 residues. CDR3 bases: TGTGCCAGCAGTGGGGTGCAGGGGGAGACCCAGTACTTC. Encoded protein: CASSGVQGETQYF.

CDR3 nucleotides: TGTGCCAGCTCAAGTATTTACAGGGGTAACACAGATACGCAGTATTTT. Residues: CASSSIYRGNTDTQYF. J is TRBJ2-3 and V is TRBV18, with TRBD1 identical over 7 bases. With 5 bases clipped from V and 2 bases from J, the junction kept 10 bases outside the gene matches. CDR3 length: 16 residues. Germline V gene data show CDR1 as KGHSH and CDR2 as LQKENI.

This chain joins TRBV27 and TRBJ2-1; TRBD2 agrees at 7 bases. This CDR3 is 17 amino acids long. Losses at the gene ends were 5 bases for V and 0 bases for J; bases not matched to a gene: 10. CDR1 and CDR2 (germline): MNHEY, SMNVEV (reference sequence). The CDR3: CASSPSTSLRSYNEQFF. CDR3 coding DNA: TGTGCCAGCAGTCCATCGACTAGCTTACGCTCCTACAATGAGCAGTTCTTC.

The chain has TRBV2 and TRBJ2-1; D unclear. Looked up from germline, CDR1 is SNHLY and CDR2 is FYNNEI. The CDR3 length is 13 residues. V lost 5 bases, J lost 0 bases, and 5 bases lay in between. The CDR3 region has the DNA TGTGCCAGCAGTATCATCTCCTACAATGAGCAGTTCTTC. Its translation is CASSIISYNEQFF.